This T cell receptor (beta chain) was profiled in a study of cytomegalovirus exposure and HLA in healthy donors. The V end was cut by 5 bases, the J end by 4 bases, with 16 bases between. In germline, CDR1 is SGHTS, CDR2 YDEGEE. This CDR3 comprises 15 residues. Vbeta (60) and Jbeta (13) primers were used in the PCR. Clones were read by immunoSEQ multiplex PCR, and TCRdb kept only the in-frame ones, dropping some. The sample lists some 90,000 clones; about 80% were seen once. Input material: PBMCs. This receptor was identified in a man in his fifties in good health and CMV-seropositive. The chain carries TRBV5-8 and TRBJ2-1; tentative D call: TRBD2 (5 bases). The CDR3 loop reads CASRPAGVSYNEQFF. CDR3 bases: TGTGCCAGCAGACCGGCCGGGGTTAGTTACAATGAGCAGTTCTTC.